This TCR beta chain was sequenced for a study of cytomegalovirus exposure and HLA in healthy donors. Study outcomes and limitations: In a later analysis, V- and J-gene trimming of beta chains associated with a DCLRE1C missense variant, replicated independently.

As regards this clone: Its specificity is unknown.

It was with 60 Vbeta and 13 Jbeta primers that the PCR ran. Sequencing used immunoSEQ multiplex PCR; TCRdb keeps in-frame clones, though not all of them. The sample's table shows about 160,000 clones. Germline CDR1 and CDR2: SGHKS and YYEKEE (reference sequence). V lost 2 bases to trimming and J lost 2 bases, with 16 bases between them. This CDR3 is 16 amino acids long. The gene calls are TRBV5-5 and TRBJ2-5, with no clear D. Specimen: PBMCs. The clonotype comes from a man younger than 45 in good health and CMV-seronegative. CDR3 DNA: TGTGCCAGCAGCTTACTCAGGATTTCGCAGCAAGAGACCCAGTACTTC. Amino acid sequence: CASSLLRISQQETQYF. Full variable domain (rest looked up from reference TRBV5-5 and TRBJ2-5): DAGVTQSPTHLIKTRGQQVTLRCSPISGHKSVSWYQQVLGQGPQFIFQYYEKEERGRGNFPDRFSARQFPNYSSELNVNALLLGDSALYLCASSLLRISQQETQYFGPGTRLLVL.